Following are 14 T cell receptor beta chains from one sample sequenced in a study of T cell clonotyping in hematopoietic cell transplantation. Time point reported: recipient sample about 28 days before transplant, after cytoreduction. Here immunoSEQ multiplex PCR was the method, and the copy in TCRdb shows in-frame clones only, minus some. Of roughly 23,000 clones listed, roughly 90% are singletons. The sample consisted of peripheral blood mononuclear cells, taken before stem cell transplant. The receptors derive from a man between 18 and 35 years old with biphenotypic leukemia. Some clones in this sample may be carry-over from other donors' samples.

The gene calls are TRBV29-1 and TRBJ2-7, with D tentatively TRBD1 or TRBD2 (5 bases each). There are 15 residues in the CDR3. Per germline, CDR1 SQVTM and CDR2 ANQGSEA. Trimming removed 4 bases at V and 1 base at J, with 17 bases between. For the CDR3, the DNA is TGCAGCGTTGTCCCCTCAGGGAGTAGGTCCTACGAGCAGTACTTC. It yields the protein CSVVPSGSRSYEQYF.

V and J are TRBV10-3 and TRBJ1-1, with no clear D. V was clipped by 5 bases and J by 5 bases, with 21 bases between them. Germline CDR1 ENHRY, CDR2 SYGVKD. There are 16 residues in the CDR3. The CDR3, as DNA: TGTGCCATCAGTTCCACCCCGGGATCAGGTGGGACTGAAGCTTTCTTT. Translating gives CAISSTPGSGGTEAFF.

This clone was recorded once. The chain links TRBV30 to TRBJ1-1; weak D call: TRBD1 (6 bases). The CDR3 contains 14 residues. V gave up 3 bases and J gave up 5 bases, with 16 bases separating them. CDR1 is GTSNPN, CDR2 SVGIG, per germline (reference sequence). This CDR3 is CAWSPDRARTEAFF. CDR3 coding DNA: TGTGCCTGGAGCCCGGACAGAGCGCGGACTGAAGCTTTCTTT.

The V gene is TRBV7-2, the J gene TRBJ2-7, with a tentative D call TRBD1 (5 bases). Per germline, CDR1 SGHTA and CDR2 FQGNSA. The ends were cut back, 5 bases at V and 2 bases at J, with 16 bases in the middle. CDR3 length equals 15 residues. The CDR3 is CASSQDWGTAYEQYF. Written as DNA, the CDR3 is TGTGCCAGCAGCCAGGATTGGGGCACGGCCTACGAGCAGTACTTC.

This chain joins TRBV9 and TRBJ1-1, with D possibly being TRBD1 (6 bases). The CDR3 runs to 13 residues. CDR1 is SGDLS and CDR2 is YYNGEE in the germline V gene. V gave up 1 base and J gave up 7 bases, with 11 bases separating them. This CDR3 is CASSVSTGSEAFF. In DNA form, the CDR3 reads TGTGCCAGCAGCGTATCGACAGGTAGTGAAGCTTTCTTT. Together with reference TRBV9 and TRBJ1-1, the CDR3 gives the full variable domain: DSGVTQTPKHLITATGQRVTLRCSPRSGDLSVYWYQQSLDQGLQFLIQYYNGEERAKGNILERFSAQQFPDLHSELNLSSLELGDSALYFCASSVSTGSEAFFGQGTRLTVV.

V and J are TRBV4-3 and TRBJ2-7, with 11 bases that match TRBD1. Germline V gene data show CDR1 as LGHNA and CDR2 as YSLEER. The CDR3 is 15 residues long. Losses at the gene ends were 1 base for V and 6 bases for J; bases not matched to a gene: 5. Here the CDR3 reads CASSQAGTGGGEQYF. In DNA, the CDR3 is TGCGCCAGCAGCCAAGCCGGGACAGGGGGTGGCGAGCAGTACTTC.

The V gene is TRBV7-9, the J gene TRBJ1-2; a weak D match, TRBD1 (5 bases). V lost 3 bases, J lost 4 bases, and 9 bases lay in between. This CDR3 is built from 13 residues. Germline values: CDR1 SEHNR, CDR2 FQNEAQ (reference sequence). CDR3 protein: CASSLVGVYGYTF. The CDR3, as DNA: TGTGCCAGCAGCTTGGTGGGGGTCTATGGCTACACCTTC.

The CDR3 DNA sequence: TGTGCCAGCAGTACAGGGGGCAGCTCCTACGAGCAGTACTTC. It codes for CASSTGGSSYEQYF. V gene TRBV27 combines with J gene TRBJ2-7; 9 nucleotides align to TRBD1. V dropped 5 bases and J dropped 0; count of bases not matched to a gene: 2. CDR3 size: 14 residues. Germline V gene sequence: CDR1 MNHEY, CDR2 SMNVEV (reference sequence).

This chain links TRBV4-2 with TRBJ2-3; 7 bases line up with TRBD2. This CDR3 region has 15 residues. Trimming cost V 4 bases and J 11 bases; bases outside gene matches: 15. In germline, CDR1 is LGHNA, CDR2 YNFKEQ. The CDR3 DNA reads TGTGCCAGCAGCCCTCCGGGACTACCTTCGGGTGGGCAGTATTTT. Its translation: CASSPPGLPSGGQYF.

In its sample, this clone was seen a few times. J is TRBJ2-7 and V is TRBV6-1; no firm D call. CDR1 is MNHNS and CDR2 is SASEGT in the germline V gene. V was pared by 0 bases and J by 0 bases, with 6 bases between. The CDR3 runs to 14 residues. Here the CDR3 DNA reads TGTGCCAGCAGTGAAGCGGCGGCCTCCTACGAGCAGTACTTC. As protein: CASSEAAASYEQYF.

V is TRBV5-4 and J is TRBJ2-1; 13 bases agree with TRBD2. The V and J ends lost 4 bases and 8 bases, in that order; junction bases with no gene match: 12. Germline V lookup: CDR1 SGHNT, CDR2 YYREEE (reference sequence). CDR3 length: 17 amino acids. The CDR3 coding sequence is TGTGCCAGCAGCGCCCCGGGACTAGCGGGATCTCTCTATGAGCAGTTCTTC. Its translation: CASSAPGLAGSLYEQFF.

The J gene is TRBJ2-3, the V gene TRBV19, with D tentatively TRBD2 (5 bases). Trimming cost V 3 bases and J 2 bases, with 15 bases left between them. The CDR3 is made up of 16 amino acids. From germline, CDR1 is LNHDA and CDR2 SQIVND (reference sequence). CDR3 nucleotides: TGTGCCAGTAGTATGGTTGACTATTCGGCCACAGATACGCAGTATTTT. Protein: CASSMVDYSATDTQYF.

The chain recombines TRBV7-9 with TRBJ1-2; maybe TRBD1 (5 bases). The germline gives CDR1 SEHNR, CDR2 FQNEAQ (reference sequence). The CDR3 is 14 amino acids. V lost 5 bases and J 7 bases, leaving 17 bases between the germline ends. In DNA, the CDR3 is TGTGCCAGCAGCCTATCCCTGGGGGGTTTTGGCTACACCTTC. Translated: CASSLSLGGFGYTF. Drawing the rest from reference TRBV7-9 and TRBJ1-2, the complete variable domain is DTGVSQNPRHKITKRGQNVTFRCDPISEHNRLYWYRQTLGQGPEFLTYFQNEAQLEKSRLLSDRFSAERPKGSFSTLEIQRTEQGDSAMYLCASSLSLGGFGYTFGSGTRLTVV.

The count of this clone is one. The genes are TRBV6-6 and TRBJ2-7; D possibly corresponds to TRBD1 (5 bases). Germline V lookup: CDR1 MNHNY, CDR2 SVGAGI (reference sequence). The germline V and J ends were trimmed by 2 bases and 2 bases, with 10 bases remaining between them. The CDR3 length is 14 residues. The CDR3 DNA sequence: TGTGCCAGCAGTTACGAAAGGGGCCCCTACGAGCAGTACTTC. Its protein product is CASSYERGPYEQYF.